Listed below are T cell receptor beta chains from one sample, sequenced in a study of spatial heterogeneity in lung cancer. From the 5' RACE reads, TCRdb called clonotypes with MiXCR, one entry per CDR3 protein. The sample includes 20,000 to 30,000 distinct CDR3 sequences, roughly 10% of them seen just once. The material was lung tumor tissue, obtained at surgery. The receptors were gathered from a male donor with early-stage non-small cell lung cancer. Both conserved end residues are part of each CDR3. Clone size, where shown, is once, few, many, or a class for clones that have expanded.

TRBV9	few	CASSVATGTNEKLFF
TRBV5-4	many	CASSFQGYYEQYF
TRBV15	many	CATSRDMSGGDTQYF
TRBV29-1	many	CSVSRGRITEAFF
TRBV20-1	few	CSGYRNTEAFF
TRBV5-1	-	CASSLLPGDTQYF
TRBV12-3/TRBV12-4	-	CASSLLRPGQGGEQYF
TRBV5-1	-	CASSPPGPTSTDTQYF
TRBV7-6	-	CASSFWDRATDTQYF
TRBV10-3	many	CAIKLTGDNEQFF
TRBV19	-	CASSIPRREAYEQYF
TRBV30	few	CAWMVQGADTQYF
TRBV27	few	CASSPTLAGGYTF
TRBV7-2	many	CASSLVSGAGGETQYF
TRBV20-1	-	CSAAWLTSGRTSYNEQFF
TRBV11-2	many	CASSSGPLTEAFF
TRBV3-1	-	CVSSRLPAGTGVGYTF
TRBV28	medium-sized	CASSPTFPGLVRQYF
TRBV6-5	few	CASRSTGTDTQYF
TRBV29-1	few	CSVGGLAVTQETQYF
TRBV6-2/TRBV6-3	few	CASSRTGTPYEQYF
TRBV4-2	-	CASSRGGGDNEQFF
TRBV28	many	CASSMPLSYNSPLHF
TRBV6-5	many	CASRPTGSSGQYF
TRBV6-2/TRBV6-3	few	CASSYGTAFDKNIQYF
TRBV27	many	CASSLRGAGDTQYF
TRBV5-1	few	CASSLAPGSTEAFF
TRBV7-9	once	CASSLERGGKNEQFF
TRBV15	many	CATSREGGRQPQHF
TRBV7-2	-	CASSFTFMPWLNYNEQFF
TRBV20-1	-	CSATGTGKTYEQYF
TRBV28	many	CASSSLTGGLLRGYTF
TRBV7-3	many	CASSSQSSLSSTDTQYF
TRBV14	-	CASSQADRPYGEEKLFF
TRBV6-5	medium-sized	CASSKRLAGAYRDTQYF
TRBV11-2	many	CASSLVRGTLNNEQFF
TRBV7-9	many	CASSPQRQPESFF
TRBV7-7	-	CASSLGPDGEQYF
TRBV6-5	many	CASTKGGGRSSTTQYF
TRBV5-1	many	CASSLDSGWEQFF
TRBV28	many	CASSNPRRGAITDTQYF
TRBV5-5	many	CASGAGTSGIYNEQFF
TRBV5-5	many	CASSPGLHNEQFF
TRBV5-1	many	CASSNGVAGEKTQYF
TRBV18	many	CASSPPTVYEQYF